This note documents a single T cell receptor beta chain sequence. The sample originates from a study of shared clonotypes between healthy human individuals. Germline V lookup: CDR1 MNHEY, CDR2 SVGAGI. This CDR3 comprises 14 residues. V shed 0 bases and J shed 9 bases, with 9 bases lying between them. Assay used: immunoSEQ multiplex PCR; TCRdb lists only in-frame clones, some missing. The repertoire holds about 1 million clones, 65% to 75% seen once, with about 1.5% in the top ten. The chain carries TRBV6-5 and TRBJ1-6; a possible D gene is TRBD1 (5 bases). Sequenced input: memory CD4+ T cells sorted from blood. Subset: CD45RA-negative fraction. The sequence came from a man aged 18 to 29 in good health. Here the CDR3 reads CASSYSRDRSPLHF. The CDR3 nucleotides are TGTGCCAGCAGTTACTCACGGGACCGTTCACCCCTCCACTTT.